The clone carrying this TCR beta chain was seen a handful of times. What it binds is unknown. V lost 5 bases to trimming and J lost 0 bases, with 10 bases between them. There are 14 residues in the CDR3. CDR1 SEHNR and CDR2 FQNEAQ come from the germline V gene (reference sequence). The entry originates in a study of PD-1 blockade in classical Hodgkin lymphoma. Points from the study as a whole: Baseline diversity resembling that of newly diagnosed patients was seen in complete responders.

Measured with immunoSEQ multiplex PCR; TCRdb has only the in-frame clones, and not every one. The sample lists 15,000 to 20,000 clones, roughly 80% occurring once. Time point noted: cycle 4 day 1 (C4D1), after six to seven weeks of nivolumab. Brentuximab vedotin exposure varied, and every patient relapsed after autologous stem cell transplantation. Here the sequenced sample was peripheral blood mononuclear cells (PBMCs), taken before the fourth cycle of nivolumab. The clonotype originates from a human donor with classical Hodgkin lymphoma. V usage is TRBV7-9 and J usage is TRBJ1-2; D remains ambiguous. This chain's CDR3 is CASSQVRANYGYTF. CDR3 bases: TGTGCCAGCAGCCAAGTGCGGGCTAACTATGGCTACACCTTC.